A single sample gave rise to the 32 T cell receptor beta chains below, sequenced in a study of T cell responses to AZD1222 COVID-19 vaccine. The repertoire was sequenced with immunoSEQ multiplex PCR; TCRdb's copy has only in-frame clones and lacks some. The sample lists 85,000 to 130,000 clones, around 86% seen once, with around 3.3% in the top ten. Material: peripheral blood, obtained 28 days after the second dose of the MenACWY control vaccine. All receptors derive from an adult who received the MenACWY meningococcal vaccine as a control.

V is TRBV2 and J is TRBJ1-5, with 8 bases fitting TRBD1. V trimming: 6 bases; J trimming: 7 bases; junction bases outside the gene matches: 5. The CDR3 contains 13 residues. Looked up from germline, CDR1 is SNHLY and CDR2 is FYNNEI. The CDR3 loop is CASRATGVQPQHF. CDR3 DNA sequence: TGTGCCAGCAGAGCGACAGGGGTACAGCCCCAGCATTTT.

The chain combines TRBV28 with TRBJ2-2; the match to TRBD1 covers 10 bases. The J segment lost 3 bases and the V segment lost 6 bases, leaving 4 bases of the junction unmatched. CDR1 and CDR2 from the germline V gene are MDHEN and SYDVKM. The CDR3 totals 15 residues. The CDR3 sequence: CASRGQGYYTGELFF. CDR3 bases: TGTGCCAGCAGGGGACAGGGGTACTACACCGGGGAGCTGTTTTTT.

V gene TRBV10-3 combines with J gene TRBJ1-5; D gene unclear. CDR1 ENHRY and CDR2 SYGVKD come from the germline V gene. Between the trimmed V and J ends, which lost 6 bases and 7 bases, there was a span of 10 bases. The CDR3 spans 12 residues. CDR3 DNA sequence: TGTGCCATCAGGGCGGAGGGACAGCCCCAGCATTTT. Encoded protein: CAIRAEGQPQHF.

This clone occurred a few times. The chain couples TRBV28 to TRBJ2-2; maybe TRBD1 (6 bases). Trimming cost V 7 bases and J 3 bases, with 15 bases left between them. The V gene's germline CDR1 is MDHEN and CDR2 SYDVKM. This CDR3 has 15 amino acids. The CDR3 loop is CASTLLQGYTGELFF. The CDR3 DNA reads TGTGCCAGCACTCTACTACAGGGATACACCGGGGAGCTGTTTTTT.

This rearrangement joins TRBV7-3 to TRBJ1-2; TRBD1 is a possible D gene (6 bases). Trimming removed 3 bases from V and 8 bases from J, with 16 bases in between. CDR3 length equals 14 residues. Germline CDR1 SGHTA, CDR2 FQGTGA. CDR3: CASSFPPGAGGYTF. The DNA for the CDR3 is TGTGCCAGCAGCTTCCCCCCAGGGGCAGGAGGCTACACCTTC.

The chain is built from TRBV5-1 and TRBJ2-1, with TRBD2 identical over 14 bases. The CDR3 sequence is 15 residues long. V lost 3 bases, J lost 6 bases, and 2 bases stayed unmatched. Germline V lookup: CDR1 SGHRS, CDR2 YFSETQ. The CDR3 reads CASSWTSGGTNEQFF. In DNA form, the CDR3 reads TGCGCCAGCAGCTGGACTAGCGGGGGGACCAATGAGCAGTTCTTC.

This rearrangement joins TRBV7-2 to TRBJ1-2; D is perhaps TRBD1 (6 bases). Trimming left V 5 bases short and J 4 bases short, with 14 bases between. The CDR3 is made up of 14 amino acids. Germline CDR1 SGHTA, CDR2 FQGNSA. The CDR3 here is CASSPRTAVYGYTF. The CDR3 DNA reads TGTGCCAGCAGCCCAAGGACAGCCGTCTATGGCTACACCTTC.

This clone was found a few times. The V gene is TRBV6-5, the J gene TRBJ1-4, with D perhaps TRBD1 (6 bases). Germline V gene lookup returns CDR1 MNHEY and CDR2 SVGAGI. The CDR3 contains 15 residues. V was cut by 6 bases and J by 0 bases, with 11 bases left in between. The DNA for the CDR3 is TGTGCCAGCAGGGACAGTCAGGCAACTAATGAAAAACTGTTTTTT. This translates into CASRDSQATNEKLFF.

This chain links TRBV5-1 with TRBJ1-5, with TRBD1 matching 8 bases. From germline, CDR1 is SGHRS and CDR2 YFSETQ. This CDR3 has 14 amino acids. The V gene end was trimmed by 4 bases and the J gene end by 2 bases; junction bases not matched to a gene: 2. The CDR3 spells CASSPGQGNQPQHF. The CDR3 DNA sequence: TGCGCCAGCAGCCCGGGACAGGGCAATCAGCCCCAGCATTTT. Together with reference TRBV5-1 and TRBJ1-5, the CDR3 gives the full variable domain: KAGVTQTPRYLIKTRGQQVTLSCSPISGHRSVSWYQQTPGQGLQFLFEYFSETQRNKGNFPGRFSGRQFSNSRSEMNVSTLELGDSALYLCASSPGQGNQPQHFGDGTRLSIL.

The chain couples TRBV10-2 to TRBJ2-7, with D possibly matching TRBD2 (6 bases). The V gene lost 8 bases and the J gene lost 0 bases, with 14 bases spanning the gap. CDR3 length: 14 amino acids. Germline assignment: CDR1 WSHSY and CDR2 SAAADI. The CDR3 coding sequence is TGCGCCAGCTCATGGGGCGGGGCCTCCTACGAGCAGTACTTC. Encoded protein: CASSWGGASYEQYF.

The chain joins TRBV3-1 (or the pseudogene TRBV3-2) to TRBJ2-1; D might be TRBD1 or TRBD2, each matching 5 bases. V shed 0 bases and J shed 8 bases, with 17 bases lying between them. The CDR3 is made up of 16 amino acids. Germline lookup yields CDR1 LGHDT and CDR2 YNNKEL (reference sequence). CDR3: CASSQDRLEGSDEQFF. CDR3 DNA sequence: TGTGCCAGCAGCCAAGATCGGCTAGAGGGGTCGGATGAGCAGTTCTTC.

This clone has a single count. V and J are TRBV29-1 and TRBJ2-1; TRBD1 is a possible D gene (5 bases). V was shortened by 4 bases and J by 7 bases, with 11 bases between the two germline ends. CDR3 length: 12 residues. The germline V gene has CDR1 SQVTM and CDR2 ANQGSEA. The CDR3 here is CSVGRGPNEQFF. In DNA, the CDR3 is TGCAGCGTTGGTAGGGGTCCAAATGAGCAGTTCTTC.

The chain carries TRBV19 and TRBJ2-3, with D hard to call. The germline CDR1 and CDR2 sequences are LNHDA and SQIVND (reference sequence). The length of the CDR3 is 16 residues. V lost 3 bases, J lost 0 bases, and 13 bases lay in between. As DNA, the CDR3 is TGTGCCAGTAGTATTTTGGGCCTACCTAGCACAGATACGCAGTATTTT. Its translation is CASSILGLPSTDTQYF.

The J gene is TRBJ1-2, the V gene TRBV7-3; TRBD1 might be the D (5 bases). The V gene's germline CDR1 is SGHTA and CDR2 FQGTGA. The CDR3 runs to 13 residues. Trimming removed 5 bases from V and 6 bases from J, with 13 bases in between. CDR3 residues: CASSAQGGNGYTF. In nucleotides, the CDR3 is TGTGCCAGCAGCGCGCAGGGAGGAAATGGCTACACCTTC.

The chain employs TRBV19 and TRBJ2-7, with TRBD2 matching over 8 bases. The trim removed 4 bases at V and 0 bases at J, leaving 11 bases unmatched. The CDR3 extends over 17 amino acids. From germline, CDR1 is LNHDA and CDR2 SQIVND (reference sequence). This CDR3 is CASSTRWMRGDSYEQYF. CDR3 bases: TGTGCCAGTAGTACCCGCTGGATGCGGGGGGACTCCTACGAGCAGTACTTC. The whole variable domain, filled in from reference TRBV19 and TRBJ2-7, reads DGGITQSPKYLFRKEGQNVTLSCEQNLNHDAMYWYRQDPGQGLRLIYYSQIVNDFQKGDIAEGYSVSREKKESFPLTVTSAQKNPTAFYLCASSTRWMRGDSYEQYFGPGTRLTVT.

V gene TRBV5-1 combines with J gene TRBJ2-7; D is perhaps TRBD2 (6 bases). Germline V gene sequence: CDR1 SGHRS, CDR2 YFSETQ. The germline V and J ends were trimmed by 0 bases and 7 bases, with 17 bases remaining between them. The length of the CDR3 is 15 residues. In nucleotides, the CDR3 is TGCGCCAGCAGCTTGGGTGTAGGGGAGGTTGGGGAGCAGTACTTC. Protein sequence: CASSLGVGEVGEQYF.

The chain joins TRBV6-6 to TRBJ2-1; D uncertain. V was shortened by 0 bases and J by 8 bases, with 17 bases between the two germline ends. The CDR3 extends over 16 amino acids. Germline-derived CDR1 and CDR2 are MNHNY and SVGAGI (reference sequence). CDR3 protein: CASSYSSPASSYEQFF. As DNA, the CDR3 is TGTGCCAGCAGTTACTCGAGCCCCGCGTCCTCTTATGAGCAGTTCTTC.

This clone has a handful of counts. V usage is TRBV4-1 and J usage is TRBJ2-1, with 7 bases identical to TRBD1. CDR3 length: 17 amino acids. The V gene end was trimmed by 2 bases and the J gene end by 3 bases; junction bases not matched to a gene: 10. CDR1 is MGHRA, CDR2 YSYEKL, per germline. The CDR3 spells CASSQSVTGSRYNEQFF. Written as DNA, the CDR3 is TGCGCCAGCAGCCAATCCGTGACAGGGTCTCGCTACAATGAGCAGTTCTTC.

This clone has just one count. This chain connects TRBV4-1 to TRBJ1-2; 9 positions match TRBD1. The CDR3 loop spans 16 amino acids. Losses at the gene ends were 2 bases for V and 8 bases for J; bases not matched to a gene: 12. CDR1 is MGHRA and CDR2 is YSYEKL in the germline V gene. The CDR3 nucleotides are TGCGCCAGCAGCCAACAAACACAGGGGGCGGTTGGGGGCTACACCTTC. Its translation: CASSQQTQGAVGGYTF.

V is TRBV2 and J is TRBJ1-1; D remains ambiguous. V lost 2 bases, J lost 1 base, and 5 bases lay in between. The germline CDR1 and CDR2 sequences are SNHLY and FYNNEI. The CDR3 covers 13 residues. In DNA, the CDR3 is TGTGCCAGCAGTGAAATGCCGAACACTGAAGCTTTCTTT. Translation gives CASSEMPNTEAFF.

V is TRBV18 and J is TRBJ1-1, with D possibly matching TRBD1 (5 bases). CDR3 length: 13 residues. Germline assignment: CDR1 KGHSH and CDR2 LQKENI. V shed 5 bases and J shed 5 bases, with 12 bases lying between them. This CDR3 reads CASSSGFGTEAFF. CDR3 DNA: TGTGCCAGCTCATCAGGGTTTGGGACTGAAGCTTTCTTT.

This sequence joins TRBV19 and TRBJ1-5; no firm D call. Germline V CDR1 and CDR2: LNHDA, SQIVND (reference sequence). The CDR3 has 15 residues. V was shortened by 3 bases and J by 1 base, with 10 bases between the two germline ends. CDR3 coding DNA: TGTGCCAGTAGTATTCGGGTGTGGAGCAATCAGCCCCAGCATTTT. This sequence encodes CASSIRVWSNQPQHF.

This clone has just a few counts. CDR3 sequence (DNA): TGTGCCAGCAGCGGATCAGGGGCTCCCTCCTACGAGCAGTACTTC. Protein: CASSGSGAPSYEQYF. The chain has TRBV9 and TRBJ2-7; tentative D call: TRBD1 (6 bases). The V end lost 3 bases, the J end lost 0 bases, and 13 bases lay between the germline ends. CDR1 SGDLS and CDR2 YYNGEE come from the germline V gene. The CDR3 is 15 residues long.

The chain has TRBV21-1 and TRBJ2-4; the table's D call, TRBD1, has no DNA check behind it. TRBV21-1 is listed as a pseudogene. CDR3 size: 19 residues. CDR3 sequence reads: CASSTHKSVGPRVKNIQYF. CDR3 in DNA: TGTGCCAGCAGCACACACAAGAGTGTGGGGCCCCGGGTAAAGAACATTCAGTACTTC.

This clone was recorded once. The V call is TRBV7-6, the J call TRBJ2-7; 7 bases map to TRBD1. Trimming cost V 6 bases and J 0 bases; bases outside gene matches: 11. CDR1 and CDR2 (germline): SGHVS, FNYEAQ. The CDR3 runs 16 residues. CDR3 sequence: CASRPRPTGSSYEQYF. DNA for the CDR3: TGTGCCAGCAGACCCAGGCCGACAGGGAGCTCCTACGAGCAGTACTTC.

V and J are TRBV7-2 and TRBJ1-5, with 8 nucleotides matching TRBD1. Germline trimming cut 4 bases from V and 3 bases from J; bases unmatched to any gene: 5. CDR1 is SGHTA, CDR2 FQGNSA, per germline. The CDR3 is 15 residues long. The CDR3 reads CASSSRQGNNQPQHF. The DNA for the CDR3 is TGTGCCAGCAGCTCCCGACAGGGGAACAATCAGCCCCAGCATTTT.

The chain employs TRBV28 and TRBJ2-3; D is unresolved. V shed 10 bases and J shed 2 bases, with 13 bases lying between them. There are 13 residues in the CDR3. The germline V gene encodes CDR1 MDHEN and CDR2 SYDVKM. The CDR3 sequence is CATGSDVTDTQYF. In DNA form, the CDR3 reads TGTGCCACCGGTTCCGATGTCACAGATACGCAGTATTTT.

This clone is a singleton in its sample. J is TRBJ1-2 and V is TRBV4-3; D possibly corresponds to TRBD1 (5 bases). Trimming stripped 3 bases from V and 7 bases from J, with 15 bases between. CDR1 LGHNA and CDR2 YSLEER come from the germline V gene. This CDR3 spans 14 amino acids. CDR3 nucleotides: TGCGCCAGCAGCCAGGCCAGGGAAAGCTCTGGCTACACCTTC. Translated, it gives CASSQARESSGYTF.

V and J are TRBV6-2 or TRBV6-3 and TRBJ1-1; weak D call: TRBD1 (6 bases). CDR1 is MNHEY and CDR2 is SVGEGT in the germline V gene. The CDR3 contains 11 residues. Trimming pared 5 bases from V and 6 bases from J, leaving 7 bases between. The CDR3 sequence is CASSQGPEAFF. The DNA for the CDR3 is TGTGCCAGCAGTCAGGGGCCTGAAGCTTTCTTT.

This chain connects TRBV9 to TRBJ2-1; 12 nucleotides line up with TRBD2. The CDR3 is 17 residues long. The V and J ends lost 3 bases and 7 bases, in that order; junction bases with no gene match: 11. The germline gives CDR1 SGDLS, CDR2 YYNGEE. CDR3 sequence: CASSAPSGGARFNEQFF. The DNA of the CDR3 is TGTGCCAGCAGCGCACCTAGCGGGGGGGCCAGGTTTAATGAGCAGTTCTTC.

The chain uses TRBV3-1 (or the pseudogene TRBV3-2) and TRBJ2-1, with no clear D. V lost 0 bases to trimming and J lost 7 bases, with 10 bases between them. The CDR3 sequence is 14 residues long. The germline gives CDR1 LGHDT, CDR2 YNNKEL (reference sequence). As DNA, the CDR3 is TGTGCCAGCAGCCAAGATCTCCGATCTAATGAGCAGTTCTTC. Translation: CASSQDLRSNEQFF.

Here the CDR3 reads CASSIGDSHVLTF. The DNA of the CDR3 is TGTGCCAGTAGTATCGGCGACTCCCACGTCCTGACTTTC. The chain recombines TRBV19 with TRBJ2-6; the D is unclear. V was trimmed by 3 bases and J by 11 bases, leaving 11 bases between them. Germline V gene lookup returns CDR1 LNHDA and CDR2 SQIVND (reference sequence). This CDR3 contains 13 residues.